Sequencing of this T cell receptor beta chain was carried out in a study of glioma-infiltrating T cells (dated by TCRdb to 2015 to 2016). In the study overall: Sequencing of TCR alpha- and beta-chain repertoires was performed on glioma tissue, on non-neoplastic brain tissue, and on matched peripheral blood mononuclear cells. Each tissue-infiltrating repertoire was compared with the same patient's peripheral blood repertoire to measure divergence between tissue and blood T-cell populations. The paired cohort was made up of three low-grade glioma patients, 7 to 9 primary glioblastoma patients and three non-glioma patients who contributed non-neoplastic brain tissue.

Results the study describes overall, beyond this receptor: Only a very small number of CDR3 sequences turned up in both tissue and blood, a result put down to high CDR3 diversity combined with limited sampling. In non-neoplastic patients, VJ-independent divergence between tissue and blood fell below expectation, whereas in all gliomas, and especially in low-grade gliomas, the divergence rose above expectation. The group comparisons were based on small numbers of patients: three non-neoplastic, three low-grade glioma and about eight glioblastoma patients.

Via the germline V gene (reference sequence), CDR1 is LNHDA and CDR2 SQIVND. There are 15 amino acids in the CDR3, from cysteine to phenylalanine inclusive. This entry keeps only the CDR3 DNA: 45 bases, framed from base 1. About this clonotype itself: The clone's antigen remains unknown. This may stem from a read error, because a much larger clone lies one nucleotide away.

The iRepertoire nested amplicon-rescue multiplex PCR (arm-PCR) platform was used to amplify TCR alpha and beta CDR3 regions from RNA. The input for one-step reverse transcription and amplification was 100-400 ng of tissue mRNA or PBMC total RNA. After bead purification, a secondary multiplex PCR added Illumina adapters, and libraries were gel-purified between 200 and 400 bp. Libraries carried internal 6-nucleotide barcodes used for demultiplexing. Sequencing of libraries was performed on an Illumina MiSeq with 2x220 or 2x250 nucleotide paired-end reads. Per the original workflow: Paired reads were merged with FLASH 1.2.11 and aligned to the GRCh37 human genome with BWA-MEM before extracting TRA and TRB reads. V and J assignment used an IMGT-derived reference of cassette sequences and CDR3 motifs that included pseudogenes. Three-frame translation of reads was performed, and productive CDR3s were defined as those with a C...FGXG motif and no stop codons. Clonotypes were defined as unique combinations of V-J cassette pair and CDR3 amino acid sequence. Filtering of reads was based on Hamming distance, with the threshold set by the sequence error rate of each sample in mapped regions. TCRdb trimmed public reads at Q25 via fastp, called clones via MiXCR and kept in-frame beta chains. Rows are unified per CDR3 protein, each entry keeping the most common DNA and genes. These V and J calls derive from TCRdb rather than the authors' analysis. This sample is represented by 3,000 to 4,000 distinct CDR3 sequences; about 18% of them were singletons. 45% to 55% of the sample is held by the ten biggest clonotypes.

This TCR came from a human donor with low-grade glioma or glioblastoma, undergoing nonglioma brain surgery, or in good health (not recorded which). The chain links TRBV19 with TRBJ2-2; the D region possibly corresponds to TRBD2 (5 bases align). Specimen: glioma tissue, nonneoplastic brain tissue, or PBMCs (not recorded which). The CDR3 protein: CASSIRELNTGEPFF. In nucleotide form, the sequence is TGTGCCAGTAGTATACGAGAATTGAATACCGGGGAGCCGTTTTTT.